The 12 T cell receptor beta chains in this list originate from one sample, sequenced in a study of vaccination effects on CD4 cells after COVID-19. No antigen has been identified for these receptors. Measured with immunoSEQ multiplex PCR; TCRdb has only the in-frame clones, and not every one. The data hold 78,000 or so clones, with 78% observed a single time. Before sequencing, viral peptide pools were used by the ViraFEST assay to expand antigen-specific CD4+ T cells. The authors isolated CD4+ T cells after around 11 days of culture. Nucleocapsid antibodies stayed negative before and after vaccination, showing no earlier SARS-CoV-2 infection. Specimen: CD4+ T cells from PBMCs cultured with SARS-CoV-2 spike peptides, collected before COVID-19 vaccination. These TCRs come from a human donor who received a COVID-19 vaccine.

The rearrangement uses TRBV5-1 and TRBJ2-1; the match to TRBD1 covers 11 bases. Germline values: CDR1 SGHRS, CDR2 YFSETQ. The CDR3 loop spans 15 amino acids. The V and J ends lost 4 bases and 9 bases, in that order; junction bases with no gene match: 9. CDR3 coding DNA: TGCGCCAGCAGCGGCGGGACAGGGGGGTACGGTGAGCAGTTCTTC. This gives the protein CASSGGTGGYGEQFF.

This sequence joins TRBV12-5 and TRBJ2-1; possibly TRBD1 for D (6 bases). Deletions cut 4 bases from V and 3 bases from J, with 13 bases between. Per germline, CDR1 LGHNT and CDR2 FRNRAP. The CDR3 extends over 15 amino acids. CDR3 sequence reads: CASGSGRGDYNEQFF. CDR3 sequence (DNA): TGTGCTAGTGGTTCTGGCAGGGGAGACTACAATGAGCAGTTCTTC.

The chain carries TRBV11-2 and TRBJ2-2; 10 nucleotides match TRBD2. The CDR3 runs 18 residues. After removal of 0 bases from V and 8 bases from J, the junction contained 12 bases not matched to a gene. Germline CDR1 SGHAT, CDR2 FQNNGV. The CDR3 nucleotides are TGTGCCAGCAGCTTAGATCTCAGGAGCGGGGGGGTAGGAGGGGAGCTGTTTTTT. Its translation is CASSLDLRSGGVGGELFF.

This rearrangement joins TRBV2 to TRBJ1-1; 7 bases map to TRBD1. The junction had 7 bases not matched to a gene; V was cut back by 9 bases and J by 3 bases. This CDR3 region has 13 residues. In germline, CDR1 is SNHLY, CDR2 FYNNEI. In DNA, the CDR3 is TGTGCCAGTGGGGGACAGTCGGACACTGAAGCTTTCTTT. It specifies CASGGQSDTEAFF.

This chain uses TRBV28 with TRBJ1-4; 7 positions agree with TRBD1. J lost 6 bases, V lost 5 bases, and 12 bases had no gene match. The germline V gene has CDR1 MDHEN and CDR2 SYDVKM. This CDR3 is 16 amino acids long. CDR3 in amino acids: CASSPHGAGGDEKLFF. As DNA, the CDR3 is TGTGCCAGCAGTCCCCATGGGGCAGGGGGAGATGAAAAACTGTTTTTT.

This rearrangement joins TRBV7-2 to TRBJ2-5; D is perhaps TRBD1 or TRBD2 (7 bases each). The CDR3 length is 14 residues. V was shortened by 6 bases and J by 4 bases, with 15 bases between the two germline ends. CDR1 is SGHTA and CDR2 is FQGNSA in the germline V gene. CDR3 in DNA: TGTGCCAGCAGTTCAGGGGGGGGTCGAGAGACCCAGTACTTC. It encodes CASSSGGGRETQYF. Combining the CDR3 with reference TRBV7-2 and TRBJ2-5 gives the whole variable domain GAGVSQSPSNKVTEKGKDVELRCDPISGHTALYWYRQSLGQGLEFLIYFQGNSAPDKSGLPSDRFSAERTGGSVSTLTIQRTQQEDSAVYLCASSSGGGRETQYFGPGTRLLVL.

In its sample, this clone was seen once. The CDR3 region is CASSDIGRRTYNSPLHF. The CDR3 DNA reads TGTGCCAGCAGTGATATCGGCAGGAGAACCTATAATTCACCCCTCCACTTT. The J gene is TRBJ1-6, the V gene TRBV2; D gene uncertain. The germline CDR1 and CDR2 sequences are SNHLY and FYNNEI. The CDR3 has 17 residues. V shed 3 bases and J shed 2 bases, with 14 bases lying between them.

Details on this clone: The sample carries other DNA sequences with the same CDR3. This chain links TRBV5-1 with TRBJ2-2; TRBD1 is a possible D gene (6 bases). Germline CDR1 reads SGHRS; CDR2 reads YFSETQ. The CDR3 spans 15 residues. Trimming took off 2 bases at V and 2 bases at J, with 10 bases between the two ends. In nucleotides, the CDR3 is TGCGCCAGCAGCTTACAGGGTTCAAACACCGGGGAGCTGTTTTTT. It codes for CASSLQGSNTGELFF.

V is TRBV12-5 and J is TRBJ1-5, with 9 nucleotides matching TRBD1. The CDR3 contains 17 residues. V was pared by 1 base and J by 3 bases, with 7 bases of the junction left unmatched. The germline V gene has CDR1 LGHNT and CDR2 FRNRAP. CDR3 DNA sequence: TGTGCTAGTGGTTTGGATATGACAGGGGGGGACAATCAGCCCCAGCATTTT. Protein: CASGLDMTGGDNQPQHF.

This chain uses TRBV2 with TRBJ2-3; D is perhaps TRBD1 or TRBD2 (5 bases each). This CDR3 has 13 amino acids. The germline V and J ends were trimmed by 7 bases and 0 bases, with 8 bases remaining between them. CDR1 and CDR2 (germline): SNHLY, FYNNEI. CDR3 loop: CASIRESTDTQYF. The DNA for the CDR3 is TGTGCCAGCATCAGGGAGAGCACAGATACGCAGTATTTT.

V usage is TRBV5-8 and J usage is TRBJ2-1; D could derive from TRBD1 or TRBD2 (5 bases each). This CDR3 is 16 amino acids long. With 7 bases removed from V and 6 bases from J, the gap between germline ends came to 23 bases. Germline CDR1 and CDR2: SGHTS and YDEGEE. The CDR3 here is CASPIFWGSEVNEQFF. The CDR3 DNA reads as TGTGCCAGCCCCATTTTCTGGGGGAGTGAAGTCAATGAGCAGTTCTTC.

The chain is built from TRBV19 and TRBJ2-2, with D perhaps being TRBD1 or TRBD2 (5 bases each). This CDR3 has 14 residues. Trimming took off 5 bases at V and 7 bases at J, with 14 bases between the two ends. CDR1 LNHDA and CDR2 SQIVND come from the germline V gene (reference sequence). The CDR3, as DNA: TGTGCCAGTAGTCCACTAGGGACCGTCGGGGAGCTGTTTTTT. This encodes CASSPLGTVGELFF.